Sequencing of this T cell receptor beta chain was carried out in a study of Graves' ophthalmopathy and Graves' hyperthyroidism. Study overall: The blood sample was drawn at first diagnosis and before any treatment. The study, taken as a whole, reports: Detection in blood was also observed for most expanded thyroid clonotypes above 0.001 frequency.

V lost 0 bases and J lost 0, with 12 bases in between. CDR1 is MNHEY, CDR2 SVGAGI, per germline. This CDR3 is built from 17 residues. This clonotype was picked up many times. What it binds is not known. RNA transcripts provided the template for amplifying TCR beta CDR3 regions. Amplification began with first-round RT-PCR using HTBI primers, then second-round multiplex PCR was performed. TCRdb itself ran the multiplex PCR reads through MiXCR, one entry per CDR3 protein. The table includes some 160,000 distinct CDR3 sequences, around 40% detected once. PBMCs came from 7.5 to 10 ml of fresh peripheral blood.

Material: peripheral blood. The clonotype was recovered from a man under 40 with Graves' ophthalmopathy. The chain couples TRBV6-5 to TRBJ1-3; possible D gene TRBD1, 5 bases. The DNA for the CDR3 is TGTGCCAGCAGTTACTCGAACAGGCGGTTCTCTGGAAACACCATATATTTT. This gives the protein CASSYSNRRFSGNTIYF.